The 17 T cell receptor beta chains below come from one sample, sequenced in a study of blood T cell repertoires in COVID-19. The protocol was immunoSEQ multiplex PCR, while the TCRdb copy is restricted to in-frame clones and leaves out a portion. The sample consists of nearly 95,000 clones, 80% of them appearing once. Sequencing was done on a sample of peripheral blood. The receptors were sampled from a human donor in a cohort sampled during active COVID-19.

The J gene is TRBJ1-5, the V gene TRBV5-1; D is unresolved. Germline lookup yields CDR1 SGHRS and CDR2 YFSETQ. There are 15 residues in the CDR3. V lost 0 bases and J 4 bases, leaving 11 bases between the germline ends. CDR3 nucleotide sequence: TGCGCCAGCAGCTTGGGACCGGGGAATAATCAGCCCCAGCATTTT. This translates into CASSLGPGNNQPQHF.

V gene TRBV28 combines with J gene TRBJ2-1, with 10 bases aligning to TRBD2. CDR1 is MDHEN and CDR2 is SYDVKM in the germline V gene. The V gene end was trimmed by 4 bases and the J gene end by 7 bases; junction bases not matched to a gene: 16. This CDR3 has 18 amino acids. This chain's CDR3 is CASSSLRLAGPPGNEQFF. As DNA, the CDR3 is TGTGCCAGCAGTTCCCTCAGACTAGCGGGCCCCCCGGGGAATGAGCAGTTCTTC.

The CDR3 here is CASSLIRFGGEQFF. The CDR3 DNA sequence: TGTGCCAGCAGCTTAATAAGGTTCGGGGGTGAGCAGTTCTTC. J is TRBJ2-1 and V is TRBV11-2; D is perhaps TRBD2 (6 bases). The CDR3 has 14 residues. Germline V gene lookup returns CDR1 SGHAT and CDR2 FQNNGV. V dropped 2 bases and J dropped 9 bases, with 14 bases sitting between them.

The chain carries TRBV10-3 and TRBJ2-7; D remains ambiguous. The CDR3 spans 12 residues. V gave up 5 bases and J gave up 0 bases, with 5 bases separating them. Per the germline V gene, CDR1 is ENHRY and CDR2 is SYGVKD. For the CDR3, the DNA is TGTGCCATCAGTTCAAACTCCTACGAGCAGTACTTC. It codes for CAISSNSYEQYF.

This clone was seen more than once but under ten times. This chain joins TRBV28 and TRBJ2-3, with D perhaps matching TRBD2 (6 bases). Trimming left V 5 bases short and J 10 bases short, with 22 bases between. The CDR3 is made up of 15 amino acids. In germline, CDR1 is MDHEN, CDR2 SYDVKM. Here the CDR3 reads CASSPRGFFSGSQYF. The CDR3, as DNA: TGTGCCAGCAGTCCCCGGGGCTTTTTCAGCGGGTCGCAGTATTTT.

The V gene is TRBV2, the J gene TRBJ1-3; 9 bases line up with TRBD1. V dropped 6 bases and J dropped 3; count of bases not matched to a gene: 6. The CDR3 runs to 15 residues. Germline CDR1 and CDR2: SNHLY and FYNNEI. CDR3 coding DNA: TGTGCCAGCAGGCCGGGACAGGGATTTGGAAACACCATATATTTT. This codes for CASRPGQGFGNTIYF.

The chain employs TRBV19 and TRBJ1-5; D is ambiguous. V shed 5 bases and J shed 3 bases, with 17 bases lying between them. From germline, CDR1 is LNHDA and CDR2 SQIVND (reference sequence). There are 16 residues in the CDR3. CDR3 nucleotides: TGTGCCAGTAGTGCCGGAGGGATGTCGGCCAATCAGCCCCAGCATTTT. Protein sequence: CASSAGGMSANQPQHF. Together with reference TRBV19 and TRBJ1-5, the CDR3 gives the full variable domain: DGGITQSPKYLFRKEGQNVTLSCEQNLNHDAMYWYRQDPGQGLRLIYYSQIVNDFQKGDIAEGYSVSREKKESFPLTVTSAQKNPTAFYLCASSAGGMSANQPQHFGDGTRLSIL.

This clone showed up just a few times. The chain combines TRBV28 with TRBJ2-7, with D perhaps TRBD2 (5 bases). Trimming removed 5 bases at V and 1 base at J, with 15 bases between. The germline V gene has CDR1 MDHEN and CDR2 SYDVKM. The CDR3 extends over 15 amino acids. DNA for the CDR3: TGTGCCAGCAGTCTTGCCCCCCGGGGATCCTACGAGCAGTACTTC. This gives the protein CASSLAPRGSYEQYF. Full variable domain (missing parts from reference TRBV28 and TRBJ2-7): DVKVTQSSRYLVKRTGEKVFLECVQDMDHENMFWYRQDPGLGLRLIYFSYDVKMKEKGDIPEGYSVSREKKERFSLILESASTNQTSMYLCASSLAPRGSYEQYFGPGTRLTVT.

The chain couples TRBV18 to TRBJ1-4; possibly TRBD1 for D (6 bases). The CDR3 consists of 15 residues. Trimming pared 4 bases from V and 5 bases from J, leaving 14 bases between. From germline, CDR1 is KGHSH and CDR2 LQKENI. CDR3 DNA: TGTGCCAGCTCACTGGGACAATCAGCGAATGAAAAACTGTTTTTT. This codes for CASSLGQSANEKLFF. Supplemented by reference TRBV18 and TRBJ1-4, the full variable domain reads NAGVMQNPRHLVRRRGQEARLRCSPMKGHSHVYWYRQLPEEGLKFMVYLQKENIIDESGMPKERFSAEFPKEGPSILRIQQVVRGDSAAYFCASSLGQSANEKLFFGSGTQLSVL.

This chain joins TRBV7-3 and TRBJ2-7, with TRBD1 matching 8 bases. Germline V lookup: CDR1 SGHTA, CDR2 FQGTGA. The ends lost 4 bases at V and 1 base at J; junction bases unmatched: 3. The CDR3 sequence is 14 residues long. The CDR3 sequence is CASSSRQGSYEQYF. The CDR3 DNA reads as TGTGCCAGCAGCTCGCGACAGGGGTCCTACGAGCAGTACTTC. Combining the CDR3 with reference TRBV7-3 and TRBJ2-7 gives the whole variable domain GAGVSQTPSNKVTEKGKYVELRCDPISGHTALYWYRQSLGQGPEFLIYFQGTGAADDSGLPNDRFFAVRPEGSVSTLKIQRTERGDSAVYLCASSSRQGSYEQYFGPGTRLTVT.

This clone was observed a handful of times. The chain links TRBV14 to TRBJ1-5; TRBD1 might be the D (5 bases). CDR1 is SGHDN and CDR2 is FVKESK in the germline V gene. CDR3 length equals 18 residues. Trimming cost V 7 bases and J 0 bases, with 22 bases left between them. In DNA form, the CDR3 reads TGTGCCAGCACGTCAGGGAGCGGGCCTTCCAGTAGCAATCAGCCCCAGCATTTT. Translation: CASTSGSGPSSSNQPQHF. Supplemented by reference TRBV14 and TRBJ1-5, the full variable domain reads EAGVTQFPSHSVIEKGQTVTLRCDPISGHDNLYWYRRVMGKEIKFLLHFVKESKQDESGMPNNRFLAERTGGTYSTLKVQPAELEDSGVYFCASTSGSGPSSSNQPQHFGDGTRLSIL.

The genes are TRBV6-5 and TRBJ1-4, with D uncertain. The CDR3 runs 14 residues. Germline-derived CDR1 and CDR2 are MNHEY and SVGAGI. V gave up 6 bases and J gave up 4 bases, with 12 bases separating them. The CDR3 coding sequence is TGTGCCAGCAGCCGCGGACGGGATAATGAAAAACTGTTTTTT. The encoded protein is CASSRGRDNEKLFF.

CDR3 sequence: CATSRQGQGRGAFF. The DNA for the CDR3 is TGTGCCACCAGCAGACAGGGACAGGGGAGAGGAGCTTTCTTT. The genes are TRBV15 and TRBJ1-1, with 10 bases aligning to TRBD1. Germline values: CDR1 LNHNV, CDR2 YYDKDF (reference sequence). This CDR3 contains 14 residues. The V segment lost 2 bases and the J segment 10 bases; nucleotides outside the gene matches: 7. The entire variable domain, with the rest obtained from reference TRBV15 and TRBJ1-1, is as follows: DAMVIQNPRYQVTQFGKPVTLSCSQTLNHNVMYWYQQKSSQAPKLLFHYYDKDFNNEADTPDNFQSRRPNTSFCFLDIRSPGLGDTAMYLCATSRQGQGRGAFFGQGTRLTVV.

CDR3 nucleotides: TGTGCCAGCAGCTCCCAGCAGGGTCAAGAGACCCAGTACTTC. It is translated as CASSSQQGQETQYF. The chain carries TRBV7-3 and TRBJ2-5; D is possibly TRBD1 (5 bases). This CDR3 contains 14 residues. V was pared by 4 bases and J by 2 bases, with 11 bases between. The germline CDR1 and CDR2 sequences are SGHTA and FQGTGA.

The sample holds a few counts of this clone. This chain links TRBV11-2 with TRBJ1-1, with D possibly matching TRBD1 (5 bases). The germline gives CDR1 SGHAT, CDR2 FQNNGV. The CDR3 runs 19 residues. The germline V and J ends were trimmed by 1 base and 11 bases, with 32 bases remaining between them. This CDR3 reads CASSLGALRLTAALRGAFF. The CDR3 bases are TGTGCCAGCAGCTTAGGGGCGCTGAGGTTGACCGCGGCCCTGCGGGGGGCTTTCTTT.

This clone was counted between two and nine times. The rearrangement links TRBV7-3 to TRBJ2-3; TRBD2 agrees at 9 bases. The V segment lost 2 bases and the J segment 3 bases; nucleotides outside the gene matches: 6. The CDR3 has 16 amino acids. Germline V gene lookup returns CDR1 SGHTA and CDR2 FQGTGA. CDR3 sequence (DNA): TGTGCCAGCAGCTTAGATAGCGGGAGAGGTACAGATACGCAGTATTTT. This gives the protein CASSLDSGRGTDTQYF. The complete variable domain, with remaining parts taken from reference TRBV7-3 and TRBJ2-3, reads GAGVSQTPSNKVTEKGKYVELRCDPISGHTALYWYRQSLGQGPEFLIYFQGTGAADDSGLPNDRFFAVRPEGSVSTLKIQRTERGDSAVYLCASSLDSGRGTDTQYFGPGTRLTVL.

The chain is built from TRBV2 and TRBJ1-2, with D unresolved. CDR1 SNHLY and CDR2 FYNNEI come from the germline V gene. Trimming took 8 bases from V and 3 from J, leaving 7 bases between them. The CDR3 contains 11 residues. The CDR3 sequence is CASSVYYGYTF. The CDR3 nucleotides are TGTGCCAGCTCAGTATACTATGGCTACACCTTC. Variable domain in full (rest from reference TRBV2 and TRBJ1-2): EPEVTQTPSHQVTQMGQEVILRCVPISNHLYFYWYRQILGQKVEFLVSFYNNEISEKSEIFDDQFSVERPDGSNFTLKIRSTKLEDSAMYFCASSVYYGYTFGSGTRLTVV.